What follows are 9 T cell receptor beta chains derived from one specimen sequenced in a study of T cells in narcolepsy. Clones were sequenced by immunoSEQ multiplex PCR, and TCRdb holds only the in-frame ones, with some missing. The table includes around 35,000 clones, 82% detected once. The sample comprised CD45RA- memory CD4+ T cells from PBMCs. These receptor sequences come from a human donor with narcolepsy.

This clone was found a few times. The V and J genes are TRBV2 and TRBJ1-6; 10 bases match TRBD1. CDR1 is SNHLY and CDR2 is FYNNEI in the germline V gene. The CDR3 runs to 14 residues. V lost 6 bases, J lost 7 bases, and 3 bases stayed unmatched. The CDR3 spells CASRGTGENSPLHF. The DNA for the CDR3 is TGTGCCAGCAGGGGGACAGGGGAAAATTCACCCCTCCACTTT.

This chain joins TRBV6-6 and TRBJ1-1; D is undetermined. Between the trimmed V and J ends, which lost 2 bases and 1 base, there was a span of 8 bases. The CDR3 extends over 14 amino acids. The germline V gene encodes CDR1 MNHNY and CDR2 SVGAGI (reference sequence). This CDR3 reads CASSYLRENTEAFF. CDR3 in DNA: TGTGCCAGCAGTTACCTTCGGGAGAACACTGAAGCTTTCTTT.

The chain links TRBV4-1 to TRBJ2-5, with unresolved D. CDR3 length: 15 amino acids. V dropped 0 bases and J dropped 7 bases, with 15 bases sitting between them. Germline CDR1 reads MGHRA; CDR2 reads YSYEKL. CDR3 sequence: CASSQDSASARTQYF. In DNA, the CDR3 is TGCGCCAGCAGCCAAGATTCGGCCTCCGCCCGGACCCAGTACTTC.

A single count supports this clone. CDR3 coding DNA: TGTGCCAGCAGTTTAAAGGATTCTGGGGCCAACGTCCTGACTTTC. This encodes CASSLKDSGANVLTF. The chain couples TRBV27 to TRBJ2-6; D gene uncertain. CDR1 is MNHEY, CDR2 SMNVEV, per germline (reference sequence). The CDR3 extends over 15 amino acids. With 2 bases removed from V and 1 base from J, the gap between germline ends came to 6 bases.

The sample holds a few counts of this clone. V is TRBV7-9 and J is TRBJ1-1, with a tentative D call TRBD1 (6 bases). Germline V lookup: CDR1 SEHNR, CDR2 FQNEAQ (reference sequence). Trimming stripped 5 bases from V and 0 bases from J, with 10 bases between. The CDR3 is 14 residues long. The CDR3 region is CASSAGGLNTEAFF. CDR3 DNA: TGTGCCAGCAGCGCGGGGGGGCTGAACACTGAAGCTTTCTTT.

The chain recombines TRBV10-2 with TRBJ1-3; 8 nucleotides align to TRBD1. V trimming: 8 bases; J trimming: 3 bases; junction bases outside the gene matches: 6. This CDR3 contains 14 residues. Germline lookup yields CDR1 WSHSY and CDR2 SAAADI. The CDR3 DNA sequence: TGCGCCAGCGGCAGGGGGCTCGATGGAAACACCATATATTTT. Its protein is CASGRGLDGNTIYF.

CDR3 sequence (DNA): TGTGCCAGCAGCTCCGCGGGTGGGGGGGCCTGGGAGCAGTACTTC. It codes for CASSSAGGGAWEQYF. V gene TRBV7-2 combines with J gene TRBJ2-7; the D gene is possibly TRBD2 (7 bases). CDR3 length: 15 amino acids. Germline assignment: CDR1 SGHTA and CDR2 FQGNSA. V lost 4 bases and J lost 7, with 20 bases in between.

The J gene is TRBJ1-1, the V gene TRBV19; tentatively, D is TRBD1 (5 bases). The germline V gene encodes CDR1 LNHDA and CDR2 SQIVND (reference sequence). With 5 bases removed from V and 5 bases from J, the gap between germline ends came to 18 bases. The CDR3 sequence is 15 residues long. The CDR3 nucleotides read TGTGCCAGTAGTCCCCAGGCTCGACAGCGAACTGAAGCTTTCTTT. This sequence encodes CASSPQARQRTEAFF.

This clone was picked up a small number of times. V and J are TRBV2 and TRBJ1-1; 8 bases are a match to TRBD1. The junction had 14 bases not matched to a gene; V was cut back by 6 bases and J by 5 bases. Germline V gene data show CDR1 as SNHLY and CDR2 as FYNNEI. CDR3 length: 16 residues. The CDR3 is CASSERQGIISTEAFF. In DNA form, the CDR3 reads TGTGCCAGCAGCGAGAGACAGGGGATCATAAGTACTGAAGCTTTCTTT.